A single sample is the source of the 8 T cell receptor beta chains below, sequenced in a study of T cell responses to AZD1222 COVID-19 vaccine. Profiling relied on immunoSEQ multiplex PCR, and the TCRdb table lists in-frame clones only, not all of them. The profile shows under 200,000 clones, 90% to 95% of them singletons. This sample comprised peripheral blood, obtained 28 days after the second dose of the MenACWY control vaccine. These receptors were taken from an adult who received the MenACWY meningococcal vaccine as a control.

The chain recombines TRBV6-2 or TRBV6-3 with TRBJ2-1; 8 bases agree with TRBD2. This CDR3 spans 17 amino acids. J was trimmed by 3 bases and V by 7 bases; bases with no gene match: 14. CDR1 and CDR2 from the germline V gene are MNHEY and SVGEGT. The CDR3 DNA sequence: TGTGCCAGCACCCCCCTGGGGGCGGGAGGTATCTACAATGAGCAGTTCTTC. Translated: CASTPLGAGGIYNEQFF.

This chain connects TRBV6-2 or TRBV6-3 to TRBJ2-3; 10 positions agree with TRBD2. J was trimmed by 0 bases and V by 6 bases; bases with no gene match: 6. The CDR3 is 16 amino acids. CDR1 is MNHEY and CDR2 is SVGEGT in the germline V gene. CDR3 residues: CASSPRLAGSTDTQYF. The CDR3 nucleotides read TGTGCCAGCAGCCCTAGACTAGCGGGCAGCACAGATACGCAGTATTTT.

The CDR3 coding sequence is TGCGCCAGCAGCCAAGATGGGGCGGGGTTCTATGGCTACACCTTC. Amino acids: CASSQDGAGFYGYTF. The chain links TRBV4-3 to TRBJ1-2; D is possibly TRBD1 (5 bases). The germline V and J ends were trimmed by 0 bases and 4 bases, with 12 bases remaining between them. The CDR3 is 15 residues long. Per the germline V gene, CDR1 is LGHNA and CDR2 is YSLEER.

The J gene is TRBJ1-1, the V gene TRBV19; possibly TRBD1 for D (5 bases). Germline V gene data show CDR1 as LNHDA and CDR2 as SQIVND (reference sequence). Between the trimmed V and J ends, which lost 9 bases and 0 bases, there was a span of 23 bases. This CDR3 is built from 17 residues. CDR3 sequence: CASSGGESDPMNTEAFF. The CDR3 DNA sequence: TGTGCCAGCAGTGGGGGGGAATCGGACCCTATGAACACTGAAGCTTTCTTT.

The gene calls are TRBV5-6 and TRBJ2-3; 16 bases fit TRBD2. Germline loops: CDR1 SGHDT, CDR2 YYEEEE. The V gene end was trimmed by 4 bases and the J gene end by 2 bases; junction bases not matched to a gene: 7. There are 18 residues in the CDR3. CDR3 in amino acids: CASSMGLAGGPFTDTQYF. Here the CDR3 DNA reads TGTGCCAGCAGCATGGGACTAGCGGGAGGGCCTTTCACAGATACGCAGTATTTT.

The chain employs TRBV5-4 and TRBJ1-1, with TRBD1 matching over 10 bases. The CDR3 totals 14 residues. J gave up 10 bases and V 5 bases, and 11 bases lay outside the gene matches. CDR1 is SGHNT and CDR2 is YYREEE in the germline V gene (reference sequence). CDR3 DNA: TGTGCCAGCAGTCAAATACCGGGACAGGGGCGAGCTTTCTTT. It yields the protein CASSQIPGQGRAFF. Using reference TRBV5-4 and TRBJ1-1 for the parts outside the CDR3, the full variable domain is ETGVTQSPTHLIKTRGQQVTLRCSSQSGHNTVSWYQQALGQGPQFIFQYYREEENGRGNFPPRFSGLQFPNYSSELNVNALELDDSALYLCASSQIPGQGRAFFGQGTRLTVV.

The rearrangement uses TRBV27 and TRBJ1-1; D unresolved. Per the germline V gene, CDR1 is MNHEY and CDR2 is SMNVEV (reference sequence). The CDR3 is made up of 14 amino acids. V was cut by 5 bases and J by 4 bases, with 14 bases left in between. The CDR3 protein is CASSPARMVTEAFF. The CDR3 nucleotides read TGTGCCAGCAGTCCCGCCCGGATGGTCACTGAAGCTTTCTTT.

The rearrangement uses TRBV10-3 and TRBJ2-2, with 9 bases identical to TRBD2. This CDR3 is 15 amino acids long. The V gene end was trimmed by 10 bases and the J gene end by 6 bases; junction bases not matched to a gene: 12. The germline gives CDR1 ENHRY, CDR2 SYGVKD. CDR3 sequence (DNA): TGTGCCACTCTAGGGCGGGAGGGCCTCTCCGGGGAGCTGTTTTTT. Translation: CATLGREGLSGELFF.